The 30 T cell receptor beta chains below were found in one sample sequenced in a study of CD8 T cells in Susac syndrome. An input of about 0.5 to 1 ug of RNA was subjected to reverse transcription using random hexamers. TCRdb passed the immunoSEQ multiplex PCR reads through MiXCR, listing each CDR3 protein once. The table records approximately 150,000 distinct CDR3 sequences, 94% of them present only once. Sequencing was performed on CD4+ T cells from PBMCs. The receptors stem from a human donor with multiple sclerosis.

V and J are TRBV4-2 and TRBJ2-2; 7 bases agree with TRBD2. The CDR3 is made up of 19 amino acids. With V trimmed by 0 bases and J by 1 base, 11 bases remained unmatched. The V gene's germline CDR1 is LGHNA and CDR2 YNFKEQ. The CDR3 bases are TGTGCCAGCAGCCAAGACCGGTCCGCGGCTAGCGGGAACACCGGGGAGCTGTTTTTT. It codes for CASSQDRSAASGNTGELFF.

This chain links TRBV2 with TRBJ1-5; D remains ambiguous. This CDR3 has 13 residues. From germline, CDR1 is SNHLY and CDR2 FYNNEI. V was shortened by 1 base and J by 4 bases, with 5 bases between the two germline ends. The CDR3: CASSEESNQPQHF. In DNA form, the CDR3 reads TGTGCCAGCAGTGAAGAGTCAAATCAGCCCCAGCATTTT.

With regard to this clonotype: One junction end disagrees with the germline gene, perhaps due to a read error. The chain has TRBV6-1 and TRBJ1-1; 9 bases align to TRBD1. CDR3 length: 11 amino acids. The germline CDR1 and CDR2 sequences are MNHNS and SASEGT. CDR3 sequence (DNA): TGTGCCAGCAGTCCGGGACAGGGATTGGACTTT. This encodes CASSPGQGLDF.

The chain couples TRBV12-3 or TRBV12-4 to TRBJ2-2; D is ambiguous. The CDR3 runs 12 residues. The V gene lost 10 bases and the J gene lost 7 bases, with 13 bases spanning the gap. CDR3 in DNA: TGTGCCACTTCCGGGTTGGGCGGGGAGCTGTTTTTT. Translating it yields CATSGLGGELFF.

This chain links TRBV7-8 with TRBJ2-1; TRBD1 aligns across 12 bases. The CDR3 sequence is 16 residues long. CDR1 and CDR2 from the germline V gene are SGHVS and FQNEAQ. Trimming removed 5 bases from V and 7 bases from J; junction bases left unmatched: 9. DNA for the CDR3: TGTGCCAGCAGCCAACCCGGGACAGGGGGCGCGAATGAGCAGTTCTTC. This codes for CASSQPGTGGANEQFF.

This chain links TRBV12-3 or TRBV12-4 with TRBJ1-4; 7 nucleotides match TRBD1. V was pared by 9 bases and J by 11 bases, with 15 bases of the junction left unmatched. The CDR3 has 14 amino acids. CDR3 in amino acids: CARVPTGSMLKLFF. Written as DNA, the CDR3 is TGTGCCAGGGTACCGACAGGGAGTATGTTGAAACTGTTTTTT.

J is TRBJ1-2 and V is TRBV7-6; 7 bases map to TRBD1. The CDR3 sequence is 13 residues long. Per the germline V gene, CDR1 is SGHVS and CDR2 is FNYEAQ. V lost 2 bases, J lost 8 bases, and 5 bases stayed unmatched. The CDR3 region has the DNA TGTGCCAGCAGCTTATCGCCGGGACAGGGCTACACCTTC. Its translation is CASSLSPGQGYTF.

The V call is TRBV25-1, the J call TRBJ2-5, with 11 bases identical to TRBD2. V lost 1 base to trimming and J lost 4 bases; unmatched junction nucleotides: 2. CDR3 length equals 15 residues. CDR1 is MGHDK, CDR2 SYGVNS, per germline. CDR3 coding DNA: TGTGCCAGCAGTGAATCCGGACTAGCGGGAGAGACCCAGTACTTC. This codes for CASSESGLAGETQYF.

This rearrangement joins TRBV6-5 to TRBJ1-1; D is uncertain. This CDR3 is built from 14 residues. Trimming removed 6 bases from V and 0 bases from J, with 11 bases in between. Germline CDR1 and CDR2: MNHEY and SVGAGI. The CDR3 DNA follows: TGTGCCAGCAGGCTCGTAAGGTTGAACACTGAAGCTTTCTTT. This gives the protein CASRLVRLNTEAFF.

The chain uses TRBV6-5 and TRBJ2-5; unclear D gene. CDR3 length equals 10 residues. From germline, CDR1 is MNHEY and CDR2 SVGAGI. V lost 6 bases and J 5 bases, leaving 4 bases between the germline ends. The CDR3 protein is CASRSETQYF. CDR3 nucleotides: TGTGCCAGCAGGTCGGAGACCCAGTACTTC.

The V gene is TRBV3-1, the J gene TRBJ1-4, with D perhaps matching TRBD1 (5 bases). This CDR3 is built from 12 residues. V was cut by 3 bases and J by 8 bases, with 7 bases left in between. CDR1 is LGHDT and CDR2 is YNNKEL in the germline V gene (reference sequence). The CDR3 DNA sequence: TGTGCCAGCAGCCAGGGGGAGGAAAAACTGTTTTTT. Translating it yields CASSQGEEKLFF.

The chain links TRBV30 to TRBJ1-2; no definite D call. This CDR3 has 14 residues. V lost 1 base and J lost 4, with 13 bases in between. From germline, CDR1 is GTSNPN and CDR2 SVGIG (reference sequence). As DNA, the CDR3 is TGTGCCTGGAGTGCGTCGTCCCTTTCCTATGGCTACACCTTC. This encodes CAWSASSLSYGYTF.

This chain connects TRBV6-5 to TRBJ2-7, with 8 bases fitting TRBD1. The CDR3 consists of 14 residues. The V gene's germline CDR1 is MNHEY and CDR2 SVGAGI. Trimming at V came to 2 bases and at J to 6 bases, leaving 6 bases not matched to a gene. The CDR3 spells CASSYDRGMVEQYF. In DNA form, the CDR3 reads TGTGCCAGCAGTTACGACAGGGGAATGGTCGAGCAGTACTTC.

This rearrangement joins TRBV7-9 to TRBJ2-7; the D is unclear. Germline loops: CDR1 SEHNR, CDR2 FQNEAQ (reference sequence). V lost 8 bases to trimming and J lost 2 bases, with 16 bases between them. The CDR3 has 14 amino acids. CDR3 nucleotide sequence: TGTGCCAGCGCCTCGGTGGACGGAACCTACGAGCAGTACTTC. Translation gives CASASVDGTYEQYF.

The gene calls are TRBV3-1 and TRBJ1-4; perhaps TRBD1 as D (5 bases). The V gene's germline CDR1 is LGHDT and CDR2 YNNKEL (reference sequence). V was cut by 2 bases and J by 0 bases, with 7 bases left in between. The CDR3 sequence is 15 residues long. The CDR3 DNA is TGTGCCAGCAGCCAACCAGGGCCAACTAATGAAAAACTGTTTTTT. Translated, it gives CASSQPGPTNEKLFF.

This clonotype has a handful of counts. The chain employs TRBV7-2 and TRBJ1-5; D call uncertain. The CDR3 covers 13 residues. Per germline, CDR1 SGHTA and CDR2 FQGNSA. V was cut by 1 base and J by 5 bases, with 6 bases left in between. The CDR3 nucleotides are TGTGCCAGCAGCTTAGAACGGGATCAGCCCCAGCATTTT. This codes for CASSLERDQPQHF. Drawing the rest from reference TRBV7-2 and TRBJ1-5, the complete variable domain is GAGVSQSPSNKVTEKGKDVELRCDPISGHTALYWYRQSLGQGLEFLIYFQGNSAPDKSGLPSDRFSAERTGGSVSTLTIQRTQQEDSAVYLCASSLERDQPQHFGDGTRLSIL.

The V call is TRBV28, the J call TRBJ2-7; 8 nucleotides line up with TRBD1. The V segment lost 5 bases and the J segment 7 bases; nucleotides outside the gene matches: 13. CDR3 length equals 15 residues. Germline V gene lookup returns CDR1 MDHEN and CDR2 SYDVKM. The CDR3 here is CASSPGQALLGEQYF. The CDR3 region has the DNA TGTGCCAGCAGTCCGGGACAGGCCCTCCTCGGGGAGCAGTACTTC.

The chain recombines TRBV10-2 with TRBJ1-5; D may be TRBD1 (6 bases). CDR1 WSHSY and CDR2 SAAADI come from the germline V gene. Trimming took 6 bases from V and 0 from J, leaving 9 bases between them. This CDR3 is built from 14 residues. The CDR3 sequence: CASSGGSSNQPQHF. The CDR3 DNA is TGCGCCAGCAGCGGGGGCAGTAGCAATCAGCCCCAGCATTTT.

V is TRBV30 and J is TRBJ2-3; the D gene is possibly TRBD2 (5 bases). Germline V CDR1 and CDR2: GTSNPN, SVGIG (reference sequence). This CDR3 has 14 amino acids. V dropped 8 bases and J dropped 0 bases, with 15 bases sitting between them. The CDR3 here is CARERASSTDTQYF. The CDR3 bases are TGTGCCAGGGAGAGGGCCTCTAGCACAGATACGCAGTATTTT.

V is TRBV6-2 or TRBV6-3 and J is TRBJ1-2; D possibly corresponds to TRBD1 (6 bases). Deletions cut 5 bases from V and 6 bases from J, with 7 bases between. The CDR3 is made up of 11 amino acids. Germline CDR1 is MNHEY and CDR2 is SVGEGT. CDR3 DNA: TGTGCCAGCAGTCCAGGGGATGGCTACACCTTC. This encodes CASSPGDGYTF.

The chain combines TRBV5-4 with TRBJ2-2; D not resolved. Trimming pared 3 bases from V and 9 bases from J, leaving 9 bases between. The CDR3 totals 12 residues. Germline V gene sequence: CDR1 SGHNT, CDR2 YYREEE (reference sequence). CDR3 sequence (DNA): TGTGCCAGCAGCTCCGACTCCCGGGAGCTGTTTTTT. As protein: CASSSDSRELFF.

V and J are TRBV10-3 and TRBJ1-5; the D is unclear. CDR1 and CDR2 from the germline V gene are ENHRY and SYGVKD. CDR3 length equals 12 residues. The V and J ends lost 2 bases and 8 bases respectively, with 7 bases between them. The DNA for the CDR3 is TGTGCCATCAGTGAGGGACGGAAGCCCCAGCATTTT. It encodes CAISEGRKPQHF.

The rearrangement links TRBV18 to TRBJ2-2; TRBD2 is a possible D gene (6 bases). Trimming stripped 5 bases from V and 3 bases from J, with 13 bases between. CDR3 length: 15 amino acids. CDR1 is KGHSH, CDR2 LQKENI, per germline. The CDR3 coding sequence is TGTGCCAGCTCATTGACGGGAGCTCACACCGGGGAGCTGTTTTTT. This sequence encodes CASSLTGAHTGELFF. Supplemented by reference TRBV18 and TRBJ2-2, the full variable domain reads NAGVMQNPRHLVRRRGQEARLRCSPMKGHSHVYWYRQLPEEGLKFMVYLQKENIIDESGMPKERFSAEFPKEGPSILRIQQVVRGDSAAYFCASSLTGAHTGELFFGEGSRLTVL.

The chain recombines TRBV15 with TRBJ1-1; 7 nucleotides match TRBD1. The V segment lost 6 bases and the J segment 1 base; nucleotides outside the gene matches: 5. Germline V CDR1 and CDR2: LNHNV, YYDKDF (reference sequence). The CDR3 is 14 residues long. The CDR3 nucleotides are TGTGCCACCAGAACCGGGACAGCGAACACTGAAGCTTTCTTT. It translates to CATRTGTANTEAFF.

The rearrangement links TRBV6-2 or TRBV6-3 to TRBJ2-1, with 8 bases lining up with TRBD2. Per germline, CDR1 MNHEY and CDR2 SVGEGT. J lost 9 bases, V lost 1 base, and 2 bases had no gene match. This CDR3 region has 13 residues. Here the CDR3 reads CASSYYAGGEQFF. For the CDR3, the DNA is TGTGCCAGCAGTTACTACGCGGGAGGTGAGCAGTTCTTC.

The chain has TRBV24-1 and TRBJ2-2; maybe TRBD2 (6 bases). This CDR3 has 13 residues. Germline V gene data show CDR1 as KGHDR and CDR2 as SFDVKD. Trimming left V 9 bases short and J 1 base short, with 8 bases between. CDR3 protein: CATARENTGELFF. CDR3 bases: TGTGCCACCGCGCGGGAGAACACCGGGGAGCTGTTTTTT.

The CDR3 here is CASSQADTGTNTEAFF. CDR3 nucleotides: TGTGCCAGCAGCCAAGCCGACACAGGGACGAACACTGAAGCTTTCTTT. This rearrangement joins TRBV4-2 to TRBJ1-1; D is possibly TRBD1 (6 bases). CDR1 and CDR2 (germline): LGHNA, YNFKEQ. This CDR3 has 16 residues. Between the trimmed V and J ends, which lost 1 base and 1 base, there was a span of 13 bases.

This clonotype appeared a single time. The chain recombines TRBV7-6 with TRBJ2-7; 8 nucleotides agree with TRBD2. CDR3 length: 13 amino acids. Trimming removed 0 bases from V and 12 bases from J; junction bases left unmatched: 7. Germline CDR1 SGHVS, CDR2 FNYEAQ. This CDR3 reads CASSLAGTSETYF. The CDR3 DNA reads TGTGCCAGCAGCTTAGCCGGGACTAGTGAGACGTACTTC.

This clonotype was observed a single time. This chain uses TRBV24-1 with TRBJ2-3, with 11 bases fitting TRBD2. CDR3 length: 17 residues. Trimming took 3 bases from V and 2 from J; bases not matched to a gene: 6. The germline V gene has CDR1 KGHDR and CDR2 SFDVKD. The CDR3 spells CATSDAPGLAATDTQYF. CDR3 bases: TGTGCCACCAGTGATGCCCCGGGACTAGCGGCCACAGATACGCAGTATTTT.

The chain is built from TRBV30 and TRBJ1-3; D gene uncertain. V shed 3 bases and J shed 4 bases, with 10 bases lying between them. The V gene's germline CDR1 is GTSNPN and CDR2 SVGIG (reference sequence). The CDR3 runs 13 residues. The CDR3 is CAWRFVSGNTIYF. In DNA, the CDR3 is TGTGCCTGGAGGTTCGTTTCGGGAAACACCATATATTTT.